The next 29 T cell receptor beta chains were all read from a single sample in a study of cytomegalovirus exposure and HLA in healthy donors. Vbeta (60) and Jbeta (13) primers were used in the PCR. The repertoire was sequenced with immunoSEQ multiplex PCR; TCRdb's copy has only in-frame clones and lacks some. The table has about 130,000 clones, under 85% seen once. Material for sequencing was PBMCs. Source of these receptors: a man aged 30 to 39 in good health and CMV-seronegative.

This clone was seen a handful of times. As DNA, the CDR3 is TGCGCCAGCAGTCAATCATGGAGCTCCTATAATTCACCCCTCCACTTT. Protein sequence: CASSQSWSSYNSPLHF. The chain links TRBV23-1 to TRBJ1-6; no reliable D call. TRBV23-1 belongs to the ORF category, with a function that is uncertain. V was clipped by 0 bases and J by 0 bases, with 6 bases between them. CDR3 length equals 16 residues.

The V gene is TRBV9, the J gene TRBJ2-7; 7 bases are a match to TRBD1. In germline, CDR1 is SGDLS, CDR2 YYNGEE. V trimming: 0 bases; J trimming: 2 bases; junction bases outside the gene matches: 5. The CDR3 has 15 residues. The CDR3 DNA reads TGTGCCAGCAGCGTAGAAGGGGACAGCCCCTACGAGCAGTACTTC. Encoded protein: CASSVEGDSPYEQYF.

The gene calls are TRBV28 and TRBJ1-1; possible D gene TRBD1, 6 bases. V was clipped by 9 bases and J by 2 bases, with 16 bases between them. The CDR3 length is 14 residues. CDR1 and CDR2 (germline): MDHEN, SYDVKM. This CDR3 reads CASLVGQLNTEAFF. The CDR3 nucleotides are TGTGCCAGTCTGGTCGGACAGCTTAACACTGAAGCTTTCTTT.

Details on this clone: The germline gene is not matched at one end of the junction; a read error may be the cause. V is TRBV15 and J is TRBJ1-4; D is ambiguous. The CDR3 spans 13 residues. CDR1 is LNHNV and CDR2 is YYDKDF in the germline V gene (reference sequence). CDR3 DNA: TGTGCCACCAGGAGAGTAGTTAATGAAAAACTGTTTTTT. Its protein product is CATRRVVNEKLFF. Variable domain in full (rest from reference TRBV15 and TRBJ1-4): DAMVIQNPRYQVTQFGKPVTLSCSQTLNHNVMYWYQQKSSQAPKLLFHYYDKDFNNEADTPDNFQSRRPNTSFCFLDIRSPGLGDTAMYLCATRRVVNEKLFFGSGTQLSVL.

The chain carries TRBV7-2 and TRBJ2-3; 7 bases agree with TRBD1. This CDR3 contains 13 residues. Germline CDR1 is SGHTA and CDR2 is FQGNSA. J lost 5 bases, V lost 2 bases, and 1 base had no gene match. Here the CDR3 DNA reads TGTGCCAGCAGCTTAAGACAGGGAGATACGCAGTATTTT. The encoded protein is CASSLRQGDTQYF.

The chain carries TRBV6-6 and TRBJ1-2; D possibly corresponds to TRBD1 (5 bases). Germline V gene data show CDR1 as MNHNY and CDR2 as SVGAGI (reference sequence). The V end lost 8 bases, the J end lost 2 bases, and 15 bases lay between the germline ends. There are 14 residues in the CDR3. CDR3 amino acids: CASRTGEGNYGYTF. CDR3 DNA sequence: TGTGCCAGCCGAACGGGAGAGGGGAACTATGGCTACACCTTC.

The rearrangement joins TRBV7-9 to TRBJ2-7; TRBD1 matches 8 bases. This CDR3 is built from 15 residues. CDR1 and CDR2 (germline): SEHNR, FQNEAQ (reference sequence). The J segment lost 6 bases and the V segment lost 3 bases, leaving 10 bases of the junction unmatched. CDR3 nucleotide sequence: TGTGCCAGCAGCTTTAGTGGGACAGGCGTCGGCGAGCAGTACTTC. It specifies CASSFSGTGVGEQYF. The full variable domain, completed using reference TRBV7-9 and TRBJ2-7, is DTGVSQNPRHKITKRGQNVTFRCDPISEHNRLYWYRQTLGQGPEFLTYFQNEAQLEKSRLLSDRFSAERPKGSFSTLEIQRTEQGDSAMYLCASSFSGTGVGEQYFGPGTRLTVT.

As regards this clone: An end of the junction differs from the germline gene, which may be a read error. The CDR3, as DNA: TGTGCCAGCAGCCTAGCGGGGCCGCTCCAAGAGACCCAGTACTTC. Translation gives CASSLAGPLQETQYF. This chain joins TRBV7-2 and TRBJ2-5; 9 bases fit TRBD2. Germline V gives CDR1 SGHTA, CDR2 FQGNSA. There are 15 residues in the CDR3.

The J gene is TRBJ2-7, the V gene TRBV14; 8 bases agree with TRBD1. CDR1 is SGHDN, CDR2 FVKESK, per germline. Trimming took 6 bases from V and 5 from J; bases not matched to a gene: 6. The CDR3 runs to 13 residues. The CDR3 DNA follows: TGTGCCAGCAGAGGGACAGGTTCCAACGAGCAGTACTTC. Translation gives CASRGTGSNEQYF.

The rearrangement uses TRBV6-5 and TRBJ1-2; D is ambiguous. This CDR3 spans 13 amino acids. The V end was cut by 7 bases, the J end by 4 bases, with 13 bases between. Germline CDR1 MNHEY, CDR2 SVGAGI. The DNA of the CDR3 is TGTGCCAGCAAAACAGAGACCCTCTATGGCTACACCTTC. Amino acids: CASKTETLYGYTF.

The rearrangement uses TRBV5-6 and TRBJ1-3, with D hard to call. This CDR3 comprises 15 residues. Germline V CDR1 and CDR2: SGHDT, YYEEEE. V dropped 0 bases and J dropped 0 bases, with 7 bases sitting between them. CDR3 amino acids: CASSLGSSSGNTIYF. CDR3 bases: TGTGCCAGCAGCTTGGGTTCGAGCTCTGGAAACACCATATATTTT.

V usage is TRBV28 and J usage is TRBJ2-7; TRBD2 matches 9 bases. Germline CDR1 reads MDHEN; CDR2 reads SYDVKM. The CDR3 extends over 13 amino acids. V lost 7 bases, J lost 6 bases, and 7 bases stayed unmatched. CDR3 amino acids: CASTLAGVLEQYF. The CDR3 DNA reads as TGTGCCAGCACCTTAGCGGGAGTTCTCGAGCAGTACTTC. Full variable domain (remainder filled in from reference TRBV28 and TRBJ2-7): DVKVTQSSRYLVKRTGEKVFLECVQDMDHENMFWYRQDPGLGLRLIYFSYDVKMKEKGDIPEGYSVSREKKERFSLILESASTNQTSMYLCASTLAGVLEQYFGPGTRLTVT.

The chain couples TRBV5-1 to TRBJ1-6, with TRBD1 as a possible D gene (5 bases). This CDR3 has 13 residues. Trimming removed 5 bases from V and 7 bases from J, with 10 bases in between. CDR1 is SGHRS and CDR2 is YFSETQ in the germline V gene. Here the CDR3 reads CASRGVYNSPLHF. As DNA, the CDR3 is TGCGCCAGCAGAGGGGTGTACAATTCACCCCTCCACTTT.

The chain joins TRBV7-6 to TRBJ2-6; no firm D call. The CDR3 spans 19 residues. Trimming stripped 1 base from V and 1 base from J, with 17 bases between. Germline V gene lookup returns CDR1 SGHVS and CDR2 FNYEAQ. In DNA form, the CDR3 reads TGTGCCAGCAGCTTAGTCCCGATCCCTGGCCCATCTGGGGCCAACGTCCTGACTTTC. It encodes CASSLVPIPGPSGANVLTF.

This chain joins TRBV30 and TRBJ2-7; 7 bases fit TRBD2. After removal of 3 bases from V and 11 bases from J, the junction contained 7 bases not matched to a gene. The CDR3 is 11 amino acids. In germline, CDR1 is GTSNPN, CDR2 SVGIG (reference sequence). The CDR3 is CAWRGEGPKYF. CDR3 bases: TGTGCCTGGAGGGGGGAGGGACCGAAGTACTTC.

The genes are TRBV29-1 and TRBJ2-5, with 15 bases matching TRBD2. This CDR3 spans 17 amino acids. With V trimmed by 2 bases and J by 5 bases, 9 bases remained unmatched. The germline V gene has CDR1 SQVTM and CDR2 ANQGSEA. The CDR3 spells CSVEPGLAGGLRETQYF. DNA of the CDR3: TGCAGCGTTGAACCGGGACTAGCGGGGGGTCTTCGGGAGACCCAGTACTTC. The entire variable domain, with the rest obtained from reference TRBV29-1 and TRBJ2-5, is as follows: SAVISQKPSRDICQRGTSLTIQCQVDSQVTMMFWYRQQPGQSLTLIATANQGSEATYESGFVIDKFPISRPNLTFSTLTVSNMSPEDSSIYLCSVEPGLAGGLRETQYFGPGTRLLVL.

The J gene is TRBJ1-1, the V gene TRBV10-3; D gene uncertain. This CDR3 contains 12 residues. The germline V and J ends were trimmed by 0 bases and 7 bases, with 6 bases remaining between them. Per the germline V gene, CDR1 is ENHRY and CDR2 is SYGVKD. The CDR3 sequence: CAISESPLEAFF. The CDR3 region has the DNA TGTGCCATCAGTGAGTCCCCCCTTGAAGCTTTCTTT.

CDR3 amino acids: CASSLRTVNYGYTF. DNA of the CDR3: TGTGCCAGCAGCCTTCGGACAGTCAATTATGGCTACACCTTC. The chain is built from TRBV9 and TRBJ1-2, with D possibly being TRBD1 (6 bases). V lost 4 bases to trimming and J lost 5 bases, with 15 bases between them. CDR3 size: 14 residues. The V gene's germline CDR1 is SGDLS and CDR2 YYNGEE.

This clone was detected a few times. This chain uses TRBV27 with TRBJ2-5; weak D call: TRBD2 (5 bases). This CDR3 has 13 residues. V shed 4 bases and J shed 4 bases, with 10 bases lying between them. Germline CDR1 reads MNHEY; CDR2 reads SMNVEV (reference sequence). CDR3 protein: CASSYQAGETQYF. In DNA form, the CDR3 reads TGTGCCAGCAGTTATCAGGCGGGAGAGACCCAGTACTTC.

The chain uses TRBV13 and TRBJ2-7; 9 bases match TRBD1. Germline assignment: CDR1 PRHDT and CDR2 FYEKMQ (reference sequence). The CDR3 loop spans 15 amino acids. V was clipped by 5 bases and J by 6 bases; unmatched bases: 11. The DNA of the CDR3 is TGTGCCAGCAGCAGACCGGGACAGGGATTTTTCGAGCAGTACTTC. Its protein is CASSRPGQGFFEQYF.

This clone was picked up one time. The J gene is TRBJ2-1, the V gene TRBV5-6; TRBD2 agrees at 13 bases. Germline CDR1 reads SGHDT; CDR2 reads YYEEEE. The CDR3 extends over 19 amino acids. After removal of 4 bases from V and 6 bases from J, the junction contained 16 bases not matched to a gene. CDR3 region: CASSGWGLAGIGTGNEQFF. CDR3 bases: TGTGCCAGCAGCGGGTGGGGACTAGCGGGAATAGGGACGGGCAATGAGCAGTTCTTC.

The rearrangement links TRBV13 to TRBJ2-7; no firm D call. Trimming took off 5 bases at V and 0 bases at J, with 14 bases between the two ends. This CDR3 has 15 residues. Germline CDR1 is PRHDT and CDR2 is FYEKMQ (reference sequence). The CDR3 DNA sequence: TGTGCCAGCAGCCCTCGAGCGTTAAGCTCCTACGAGCAGTACTTC. Its translation is CASSPRALSSYEQYF.

The chain couples TRBV28 to TRBJ2-7, with 7 nucleotides matching TRBD2. V lost 6 bases, J lost 0 bases, and 11 bases stayed unmatched. The CDR3 loop spans 16 amino acids. CDR1 is MDHEN, CDR2 SYDVKM, per germline. This CDR3 is CASRRDGGGSSYEQYF. The CDR3 coding sequence is TGTGCCAGCAGAAGGGACGGCGGGGGAAGCTCCTACGAGCAGTACTTC.

This clone was seen a handful of times. This CDR3 is CASSEGQGTNEQFF. Here the CDR3 DNA reads TGTGCCAGCAGTGAAGGTCAGGGGACCAATGAGCAGTTCTTC. This chain uses TRBV6-1 with TRBJ2-1; perhaps TRBD1 as D (6 bases). This CDR3 has 14 residues. The V gene lost 1 base and the J gene lost 6 bases, with 10 bases spanning the gap. Germline CDR1 is MNHNS and CDR2 is SASEGT.

The chain employs TRBV11-2 and TRBJ1-1, with no clear D. The germline V gene encodes CDR1 SGHAT and CDR2 FQNNGV. This CDR3 is 14 amino acids long. Trimming shortened V by 6 bases and J by 3 bases, and 14 bases separated the two germline ends. The chain's CDR3 is CASSLNSADTEAFF. DNA for the CDR3: TGTGCCAGCAGTTTAAATTCGGCGGACACTGAAGCTTTCTTT.

This clone has only a few counts. The CDR3 sequence: CASSRGTSGSNTGELFF. The CDR3 DNA sequence: TGTGCCAGCAGCCGGGGGACTAGCGGGAGTAACACCGGGGAGCTGTTTTTT. The genes are TRBV5-5 and TRBJ2-2, with 14 bases that match TRBD2. J gave up 2 bases and V 4 bases, and 4 bases lay outside the gene matches. The germline gives CDR1 SGHKS, CDR2 YYEKEE (reference sequence). The CDR3 totals 17 residues. The whole variable domain, filled in from reference TRBV5-5 and TRBJ2-2, reads DAGVTQSPTHLIKTRGQQVTLRCSPISGHKSVSWYQQVLGQGPQFIFQYYEKEERGRGNFPDRFSARQFPNYSSELNVNALLLGDSALYLCASSRGTSGSNTGELFFGEGSRLTVL.

This chain uses TRBV6-4 with TRBJ2-6, with 7 bases that match TRBD2. With V trimmed by 3 bases and J by 0 bases, 2 bases remained unmatched. Germline V gene sequence: CDR1 MRHNA, CDR2 SNTAGT. The CDR3 has 16 amino acids. The CDR3 region is CASSEGGFSGANVLTF. DNA of the CDR3: TGTGCCAGCAGTGAGGGGGGGTTCTCTGGGGCCAACGTCCTGACTTTC.

V gene TRBV5-1 combines with J gene TRBJ2-5; no clear D gene. The CDR3 has 14 residues. Germline V gene lookup returns CDR1 SGHRS and CDR2 YFSETQ. Trimming removed 4 bases from V and 2 bases from J, with 12 bases in between. CDR3 in DNA: TGCGCCAGCAGCCCCCCCGACAATCAAGAGACCCAGTACTTC. Its protein product is CASSPPDNQETQYF.

The rearrangement links TRBV9 to TRBJ2-3, with D possibly TRBD1 on 5 matching bases. The V end was cut by 0 bases, the J end by 4 bases, with 9 bases between. Germline loops: CDR1 SGDLS, CDR2 YYNGEE. The CDR3 totals 14 residues. The CDR3 DNA reads as TGTGCCAGCAGCGTAGAGGTCAGGGCAGATACGCAGTATTTT. Translation gives CASSVEVRADTQYF.